A selection of T cell receptor beta chains follows, all from one sample in a study of blood T cell repertoires in COVID-19. The assay was immunoSEQ multiplex PCR, and TCRdb's table has in-frame clones only and misses some. The sample holds around 100,000 clones; approximately 81% are singletons and the top ten take 2.1%. Sequenced: peripheral blood. These receptor sequences come from a human donor in a cohort sampled during active COVID-19. CDR3s include the opening cysteine and the closing phenylalanine or tryptophan. The D gene is left open where the match is weak. Expanded clones get a size class; other rows say once, few or many, or leave the size out.

V,size,J,D,CDR3,DNA
TRBV4-3,NA,TRBJ1-6,TRBD1,CASSRDRGNSPLHF,TGCGCCAGCAGTCGGGACAGGGGCAATTCACCCCTCCACTTT
TRBV7-8,NA,TRBJ2-3,TRBD2,CASSLTSGSTDTQYF,TGTGCCAGCAGCCTGACTAGCGGGAGTACAGATACGCAGTATTTT
TRBV9,NA,TRBJ2-1,TRBD2,CASSVGVLAAYNEQFF,TGTGCCAGCAGCGTAGGCGTGCTAGCGGCCTACAATGAGCAGTTCTTC
TRBV7-6,NA,TRBJ2-5,NA,CASSLIRQETQYF,TGTGCCAGCAGCTTAATTCGTCAAGAGACCCAGTACTTC
TRBV19,NA,TRBJ2-3,NA,CASSLPLGGVSDTQYF,TGTGCCAGTAGTCTCCCCCTAGGGGGGGTCTCCGATACGCAGTATTTT
TRBV5-1,NA,TRBJ2-7,NA,CASSLLQGSSYEQYF,TGCGCCAGCAGCTTGCTCCAGGGTTCCTCCTACGAGCAGTACTTC
TRBV2,NA,TRBJ2-1,TRBD2,CASSEEAGGLGEQFF,TGTGCCAGCAGTGAAGAGGCGGGAGGGCTGGGTGAGCAGTTCTTC
TRBV27,NA,TRBJ2-3,NA,CASSFLGPLGGASTDTQYF,TGTGCCAGCAGTTTTTTGGGGCCTCTTGGCGGGGCAAGCACAGATACGCAGTATTTT
TRBV6-5,NA,TRBJ2-1,NA,CASSNRDSYNEQFF,TGTGCCAGCAGTAACAGGGACTCCTACAATGAGCAGTTCTTC
TRBV11-1,NA,TRBJ2-2,NA,CASSFTSPGELFF,TGTGCCAGCAGCTTCACTAGTCCCGGGGAGCTGTTTTTT
TRBV5-4,NA,TRBJ2-5,NA,CASSLRTDGQETQYF,TGTGCCAGCAGCTTGCGGACAGATGGCCAAGAGACCCAGTACTTC
TRBV27,NA,TRBJ2-3,NA,CASSLLGQRRTIF,TGTGCCAGCAGTTTATTAGGACAACGTCGGACAATTTTT
TRBV18,NA,TRBJ1-2,TRBD1,CASSPAGTGTNYGYTF,TGTGCCAGCTCACCGGCCGGGACAGGGACTAACTATGGCTACACCTTC
TRBV21-1,NA,TRBJ2-7,NA,CASSNLCEQYF,TGTGCCAGCAGCAACCTGTGCGAGCAGTACTTC
TRBV5-1,few,TRBJ2-7,TRBD1,CASSWTGKYEQYF,TGCGCCAGCAGCTGGACAGGGAAGTACGAGCAGTACTTC
TRBV6-1,NA,TRBJ1-2,NA,CASSESGTYAFYGYTF,TGTGCCAGCAGTGAAAGTGGGACATATGCCTTCTATGGCTACACCTTC
TRBV5-1,NA,TRBJ2-5,TRBD2,CASSLGTSGRIRETQYF,TGCGCCAGCAGCCTAGGGACTAGCGGGAGAATTCGAGAGACCCAGTACTTC
TRBV7-2,NA,TRBJ1-6,TRBD1,CASSVLQGKNSPLHF,TGTGCCAGCAGCGTACTACAGGGGAAGAATTCACCCCTCCACTTT
TRBV4-1,NA,TRBJ2-3,TRBD1,CASSRGDRTDTQYF,TGCGCCAGCAGCCGGGGGGACAGGACAGATACGCAGTATTTT
TRBV27,few,TRBJ1-6,TRBD1,CASSLRDRNSPLHF,TGTGCCAGCAGTCTCCGGGACAGAAATTCACCCCTCCACTTT
TRBV5-6,few,TRBJ2-5,NA,CASSLGAQETQYF,TGTGCCAGCAGCTTGGGGGCCCAAGAGACCCAGTACTTC
TRBV15,NA,TRBJ2-2,NA,CATQVGGQNTGELFF,TGTGCCACTCAAGTCGGGGGGCAGAACACCGGGGAGCTGTTTTTT
TRBV10-2,NA,TRBJ1-1,TRBD1,CASRDSEAFF,TGCGCCAGCCGGGACAGTGAAGCTTTCTTT
TRBV7-2,NA,TRBJ2-1,TRBD1,CASSPGQGSYNEQFF,TGTGCCAGCAGCCCGGGACAGGGCTCCTACAATGAGCAGTTCTTC
TRBV10-3,NA,TRBJ2-7,NA,CAISESGGSSYEQYF,TGTGCCATCAGTGAGTCGGGTGGGAGCTCCTACGAGCAGTACTTC
TRBV30,once,TRBJ2-3,TRBD1,CAWVTGGTDTQYF,TGTGCCTGGGTTACAGGGGGCACAGATACGCAGTATTTT
TRBV11-3,NA,TRBJ1-1,NA,CASSREGNTEAFF,TGTGCCAGCAGCCGAGAGGGGAACACTGAAGCTTTCTTT